This T cell receptor beta chain stems from a study of blood T cells in healthy people across ages. General study findings and limits: Diversity of TCR beta per million T cells declined in a roughly linear way with age. When set beside aged donors, long-lived donors presented more naive CD4+ cells and higher diversity.

For this clonotype: Its antigen is currently unknown.

The CDR3 runs to 16 residues. Germline assignment: CDR1 LGHDT and CDR2 YNNKEL (reference sequence). V lost 0 bases, J lost 5 bases, and 9 bases stayed unmatched. A second PCR of 7 to 11 cycles used a sample-barcoded 5' primer and a J-beta primer mix. TCRdb recomputed calls from the 5' RACE reads with MiXCR, one row per CDR3 protein. The table includes 1.5 million to 2 million distinct CDR3 sequences, about 35% detected once. This chain joins TRBV3-1 and TRBJ2-5, with 7 bases aligning to TRBD2. This TCR came from a young woman in good health. Material for sequencing was blood. CDR3 in amino acids: CASSQELTGGVETQYF. The CDR3 coding sequence is TGTGCCAGCAGCCAAGAATTAACGGGGGGAGTGGAGACCCAGTACTTC.